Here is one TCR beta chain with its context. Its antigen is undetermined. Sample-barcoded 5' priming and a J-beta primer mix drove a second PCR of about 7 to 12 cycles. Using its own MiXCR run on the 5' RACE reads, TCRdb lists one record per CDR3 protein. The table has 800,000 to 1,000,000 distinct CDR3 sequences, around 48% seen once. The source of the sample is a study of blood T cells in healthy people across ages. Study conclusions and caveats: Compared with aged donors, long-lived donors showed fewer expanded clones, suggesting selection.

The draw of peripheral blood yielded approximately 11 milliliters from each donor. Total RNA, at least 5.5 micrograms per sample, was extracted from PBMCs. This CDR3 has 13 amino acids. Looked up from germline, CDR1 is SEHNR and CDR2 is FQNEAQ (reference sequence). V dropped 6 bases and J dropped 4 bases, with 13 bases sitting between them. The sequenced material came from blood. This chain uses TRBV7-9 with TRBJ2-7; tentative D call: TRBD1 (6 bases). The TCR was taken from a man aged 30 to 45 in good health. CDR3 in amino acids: CASRQGGDYEQYF. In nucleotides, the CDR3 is TGTGCCAGCAGGCAAGGGGGAGATTACGAGCAGTACTTC.